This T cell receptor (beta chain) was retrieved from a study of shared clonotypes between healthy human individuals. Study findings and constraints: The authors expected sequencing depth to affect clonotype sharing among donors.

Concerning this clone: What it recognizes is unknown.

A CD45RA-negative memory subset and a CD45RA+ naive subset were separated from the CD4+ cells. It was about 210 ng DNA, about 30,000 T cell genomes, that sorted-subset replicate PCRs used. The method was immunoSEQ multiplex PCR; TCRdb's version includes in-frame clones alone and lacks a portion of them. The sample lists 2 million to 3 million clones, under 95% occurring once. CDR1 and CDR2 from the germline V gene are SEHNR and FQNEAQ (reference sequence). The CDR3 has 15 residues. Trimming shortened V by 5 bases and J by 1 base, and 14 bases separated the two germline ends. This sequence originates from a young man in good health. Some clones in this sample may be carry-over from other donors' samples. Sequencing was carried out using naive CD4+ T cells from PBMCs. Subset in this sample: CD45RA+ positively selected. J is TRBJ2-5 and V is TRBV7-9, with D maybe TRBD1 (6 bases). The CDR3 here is CASSRPSRGQETQYF. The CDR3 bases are TGTGCCAGCAGCAGACCTAGCAGGGGCCAAGAGACCCAGTACTTC.